This T cell receptor (beta chain) came from a study of early T cells in non-severe SARS-CoV-2 infection. Study at large: Sequencing targeted bulk RNA from unsorted whole blood, leaving chains unpaired.

Germline loops: CDR1 WSHSY, CDR2 SAAADI. CDR3 size: 16 residues. V dropped 7 bases and J dropped 4; count of bases not matched to a gene: 15. This clonotype was detected a few times. Individual cDNA molecules received unique molecular identifiers. TCRdb reprocessed the 5' RACE reads via MiXCR and lists one record per CDR3 protein. The table shows around 52,000 distinct CDR3 sequences, with 9.5% to 13% occurring only once. The specimen sequenced was whole blood. The rearrangement joins TRBV10-2 to TRBJ2-7; TRBD2 aligns across 8 bases. This sequence originates from an adult who was a healthcare worker with PCR-confirmed SARS-CoV-2 infection or an uninfected control (not recorded which). CDR3 in DNA: TGCGCCAGCAATCTCCAGCGGGAGAAGAGGGAGTACGAGCAGTACTTC. Residues: CASNLQREKREYEQYF.